These 2 T cell receptor beta chains were all obtained from the same sample, sequenced in a study of blood T cell repertoires in COVID-19. The method was immunoSEQ multiplex PCR; TCRdb's version includes in-frame clones alone and lacks a portion of them. The table has under 200,000 clones, more than 75% seen once. Material: peripheral blood. The receptors here all came from a man aged 40-55 years with active or convalescent COVID-19.

This CDR3 reads CASSLTGLNTGELFF. CDR3 in DNA: TGTGCCAGCAGTTTAACAGGGTTGAACACCGGGGAGCTGTTTTTT. The J gene is TRBJ2-2, the V gene TRBV6-5; weak D call: TRBD1 (6 bases). Germline CDR1 reads MNHEY; CDR2 reads SVGAGI. V was trimmed by 4 bases and J by 1 base, leaving 10 bases between them. The CDR3 is 15 residues long.

The chain recombines TRBV27 with TRBJ1-4, with unresolved D. The V and J ends lost 6 bases and 8 bases respectively, with 13 bases between them. Per the germline V gene, CDR1 is MNHEY and CDR2 is SMNVEV (reference sequence). This CDR3 region has 13 residues. This CDR3 reads CASSPSWREKLFF. The CDR3 DNA sequence: TGTGCCAGCAGCCCGAGTTGGAGGGAAAAACTGTTTTTT.